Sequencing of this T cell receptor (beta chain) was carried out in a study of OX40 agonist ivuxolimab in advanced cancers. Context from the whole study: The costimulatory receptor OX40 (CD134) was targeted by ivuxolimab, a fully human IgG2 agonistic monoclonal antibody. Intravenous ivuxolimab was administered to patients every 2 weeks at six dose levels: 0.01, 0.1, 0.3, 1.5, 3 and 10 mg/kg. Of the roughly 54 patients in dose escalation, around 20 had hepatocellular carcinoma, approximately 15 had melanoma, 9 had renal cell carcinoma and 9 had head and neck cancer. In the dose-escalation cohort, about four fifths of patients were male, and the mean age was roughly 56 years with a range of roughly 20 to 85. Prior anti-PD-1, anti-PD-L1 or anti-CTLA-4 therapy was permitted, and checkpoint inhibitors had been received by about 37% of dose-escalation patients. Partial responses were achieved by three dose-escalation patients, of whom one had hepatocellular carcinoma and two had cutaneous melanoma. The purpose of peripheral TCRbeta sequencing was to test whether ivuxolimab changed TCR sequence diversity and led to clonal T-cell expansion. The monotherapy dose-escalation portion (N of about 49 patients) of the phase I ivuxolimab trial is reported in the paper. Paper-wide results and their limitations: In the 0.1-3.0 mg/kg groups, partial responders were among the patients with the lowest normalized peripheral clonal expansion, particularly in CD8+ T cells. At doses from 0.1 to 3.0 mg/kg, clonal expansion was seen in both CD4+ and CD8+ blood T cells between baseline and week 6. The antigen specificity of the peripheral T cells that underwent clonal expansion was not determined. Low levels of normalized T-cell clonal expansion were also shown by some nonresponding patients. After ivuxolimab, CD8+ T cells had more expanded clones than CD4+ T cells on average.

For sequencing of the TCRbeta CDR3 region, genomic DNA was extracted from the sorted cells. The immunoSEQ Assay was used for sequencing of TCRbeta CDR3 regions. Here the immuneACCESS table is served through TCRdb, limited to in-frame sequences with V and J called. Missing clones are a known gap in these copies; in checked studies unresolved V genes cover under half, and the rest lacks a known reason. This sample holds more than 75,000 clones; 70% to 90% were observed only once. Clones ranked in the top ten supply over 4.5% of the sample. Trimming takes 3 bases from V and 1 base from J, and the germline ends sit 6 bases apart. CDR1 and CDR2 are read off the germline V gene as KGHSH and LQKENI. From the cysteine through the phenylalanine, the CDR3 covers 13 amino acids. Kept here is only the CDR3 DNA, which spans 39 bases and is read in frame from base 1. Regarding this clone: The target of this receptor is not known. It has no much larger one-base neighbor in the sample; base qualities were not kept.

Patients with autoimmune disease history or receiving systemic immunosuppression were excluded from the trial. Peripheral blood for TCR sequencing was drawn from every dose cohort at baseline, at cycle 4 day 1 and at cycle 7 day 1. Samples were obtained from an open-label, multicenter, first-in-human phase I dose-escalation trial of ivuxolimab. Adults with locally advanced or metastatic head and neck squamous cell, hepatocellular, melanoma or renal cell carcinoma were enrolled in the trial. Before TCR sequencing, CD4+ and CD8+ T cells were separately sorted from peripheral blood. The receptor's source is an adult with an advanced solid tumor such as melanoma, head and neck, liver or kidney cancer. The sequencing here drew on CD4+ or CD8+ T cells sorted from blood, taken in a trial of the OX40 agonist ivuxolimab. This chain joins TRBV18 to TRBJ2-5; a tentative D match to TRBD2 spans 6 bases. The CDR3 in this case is CASSPGLQETQYF. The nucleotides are TGTGCCAGCTCACCGGGACTCCAAGAGACCCAGTACTTC.